This entry lists 18 T cell receptor beta chains sequenced from one sample in a study of T cell changes during pregnancy in multiple sclerosis. Generated by immunoSEQ multiplex PCR, the TCRdb table keeps only in-frame clones and is missing some. The table records 85,000 to 95,000 clones, roughly 91% of them present only once. This material consisted of peripheral blood, taken after pregnancy. The source is a female donor in good health, enrolled as a control in a pregnancy study.

The CDR3 sequence is CASSPDRGDTGELFF. The CDR3 DNA reads TGTGCCAGCAGTCCAGACAGGGGGGACACCGGGGAGCTGTTTTTT. This chain connects TRBV2 to TRBJ2-2; 9 bases match TRBD1. This CDR3 comprises 15 residues. The germline V gene encodes CDR1 SNHLY and CDR2 FYNNEI. The V segment lost 5 bases and the J segment 3 bases; nucleotides outside the gene matches: 4.

This clone appeared once. The chain has TRBV6-5 and TRBJ1-2; TRBD1 might be the D (5 bases). The length of the CDR3 is 13 residues. Germline CDR1 and CDR2: MNHEY and SVGAGI. V lost 8 bases to trimming and J lost 8 bases, with 18 bases between them. The CDR3 here is CASSGQGIGGYTF. In DNA, the CDR3 is TGTGCCAGCTCTGGGCAGGGTATCGGGGGCTACACCTTC.

The chain couples TRBV6-1 to TRBJ1-5, with 8 bases aligning to TRBD1. Germline CDR1 reads MNHNS; CDR2 reads SASEGT. The CDR3 runs 15 residues. Trimming removed 5 bases from V and 6 bases from J; junction bases left unmatched: 9. CDR3 loop: CASSSGTGGGQPQHF. CDR3 DNA: TGTGCCAGCAGTTCTGGGACAGGTGGCGGTCAGCCCCAGCATTTT.

This chain joins TRBV5-8 and TRBJ1-1, with a tentative D call TRBD1 (5 bases). The germline V gene has CDR1 SGHTS and CDR2 YDEGEE. The CDR3 contains 15 residues. Between the trimmed V and J ends, which lost 0 bases and 7 bases, there was a span of 16 bases. The DNA of the CDR3 is TGTGCCAGCAGCTTGGGAGCAGGGCGCGGCGTTGAAGCTTTCTTT. Protein sequence: CASSLGAGRGVEAFF.

The genes are TRBV12-5 and TRBJ2-5, with D hard to call. V was trimmed by 6 bases and J by 5 bases, leaving 16 bases between them. From germline, CDR1 is LGHNT and CDR2 FRNRAP. The CDR3 runs to 14 residues. The CDR3: CASGLPRGNETQYF. The CDR3 coding sequence is TGTGCTAGTGGCCTCCCCAGAGGTAACGAGACCCAGTACTTC.

The V gene is TRBV5-8, the J gene TRBJ2-6; 7 nucleotides agree with TRBD1. Trimming cost V 4 bases and J 1 base; bases outside gene matches: 8. CDR1 and CDR2 (germline): SGHTS, YDEGEE. This CDR3 has 17 amino acids. The CDR3 DNA reads TGTGCCAGCAGCCCCCCCCCGGACAGGTCTGGGGCCAACGTCCTGACTTTC. Amino acids: CASSPPPDRSGANVLTF.

In DNA form, the CDR3 reads TGTGCCAGCGTTGCCCTTTTGGCAGGGGGCGTTAGGGGCTACACCTTC. The encoded protein is CASVALLAGGVRGYTF. The chain combines TRBV27 with TRBJ1-2, with 8 nucleotides matching TRBD1. From germline, CDR1 is MNHEY and CDR2 SMNVEV (reference sequence). The CDR3 is 16 residues long. Losses at the gene ends were 8 bases for V and 8 bases for J; bases not matched to a gene: 19.

As for this clone: Other DNA sequences in this specimen translate into the identical CDR3. For the CDR3, the DNA is TGTGCCAGCAGCTTAGGACAGAACTATGGCTACACCTTC. This gives the protein CASSLGQNYGYTF. V and J are TRBV7-2 and TRBJ1-2, with D perhaps matching TRBD1 (5 bases). Trimming stripped 1 base from V and 2 bases from J, with 5 bases between. The CDR3 runs to 13 residues. Germline assignment: CDR1 SGHTA and CDR2 FQGNSA.

The chain carries TRBV27 and TRBJ1-4; D unclear. The CDR3 is made up of 15 amino acids. The germline V and J ends were trimmed by 0 bases and 4 bases, with 9 bases remaining between them. Per germline, CDR1 MNHEY and CDR2 SMNVEV (reference sequence). In nucleotides, the CDR3 is TGTGCCAGCAGTTTATCGTGGCGGAGTAATGAAAAACTGTTTTTT. It codes for CASSLSWRSNEKLFF.

This chain links TRBV7-9 with TRBJ2-5, with D possibly being TRBD2 (6 bases). V was trimmed by 5 bases and J by 7 bases, leaving 14 bases between them. The germline V gene encodes CDR1 SEHNR and CDR2 FQNEAQ (reference sequence). The CDR3 has 13 residues. CDR3 sequence (DNA): TGTGCCAGCAGCGGCCTCGGGGAGGTGACCCAGTACTTC. This translates into CASSGLGEVTQYF.

The gene calls are TRBV6-5 and TRBJ2-1; no clear D gene. CDR1 and CDR2 (germline): MNHEY, SVGAGI. The CDR3 loop spans 12 amino acids. Trimming pared 5 bases from V and 5 bases from J, leaving 7 bases between. CDR3 sequence: CASSKGDNEQFF. The CDR3, as DNA: TGTGCCAGCAGTAAAGGAGACAATGAGCAGTTCTTC.

The rearrangement uses TRBV11-3 and TRBJ1-4; TRBD1 matches at 7 bases. The trim removed 4 bases at V and 7 bases at J, leaving 12 bases unmatched. The CDR3 has 16 amino acids. Germline V CDR1 and CDR2: SGHNT, YENEEA. CDR3 sequence reads: CASSSLGAGGSEKLFF. The CDR3 region has the DNA TGTGCCAGCAGCTCCCTGGGGGCAGGGGGAAGTGAAAAACTGTTTTTT.

This chain uses TRBV27 with TRBJ2-3, with 10 bases aligning to TRBD1. CDR3 size: 18 residues. Germline V gives CDR1 MNHEY, CDR2 SMNVEV (reference sequence). Trimming cost V 7 bases and J 4 bases; bases outside gene matches: 17. This chain's CDR3 is CASNSLILGQGHADTQYF. CDR3 DNA sequence: TGTGCCAGCAACAGTTTAATTCTGGGACAGGGGCATGCAGATACGCAGTATTTT.

This clone was counted a single time. The rearrangement uses TRBV2 and TRBJ2-7; 12 bases match TRBD2. V dropped 5 bases and J dropped 7; count of bases not matched to a gene: 6. Germline lookup yields CDR1 SNHLY and CDR2 FYNNEI. The CDR3 runs to 14 residues. Here the CDR3 reads CASSRTSGVLEQYF. CDR3 in DNA: TGTGCCAGCAGTCGGACTAGCGGGGTTCTTGAGCAGTACTTC.

The chain uses TRBV18 and TRBJ1-1; D perhaps matches TRBD1 (6 bases). Per the germline V gene, CDR1 is KGHSH and CDR2 is LQKENI. Trimming took off 3 bases at V and 1 base at J, with 21 bases between the two ends. The CDR3 contains 18 residues. The DNA of the CDR3 is TGTGCCAGCTCACCGCTTCAAAACAGGGCTGGGACGAACACTGAAGCTTTCTTT. It translates to CASSPLQNRAGTNTEAFF.

The rearrangement uses TRBV6-5 and TRBJ2-1; TRBD2 might be the D (5 bases). The germline V gene encodes CDR1 MNHEY and CDR2 SVGAGI. CDR3 length equals 14 residues. With 0 bases removed from V and 6 bases from J, the gap between germline ends came to 9 bases. In DNA, the CDR3 is TGTGCCAGCAGTTACTCGAGAGGGCCCAATGAGCAGTTCTTC. As protein: CASSYSRGPNEQFF.

This sequence joins TRBV7-3 and TRBJ2-5, with 8 bases aligning to TRBD1. The germline V gene has CDR1 SGHTA and CDR2 FQGTGA. The V segment lost 4 bases and the J segment 3 bases; nucleotides outside the gene matches: 7. There are 15 residues in the CDR3. The CDR3 coding sequence is TGTGCCAGCAGCTCTGGCCCAGGGGGCGAAGAGACCCAGTACTTC. This translates into CASSSGPGGEETQYF.

The V call is TRBV6-1, the J call TRBJ2-1; 7 bases line up with TRBD2. Germline trimming cut 1 base from V and 4 bases from J; bases unmatched to any gene: 4. The CDR3 sequence is 15 residues long. The germline CDR1 and CDR2 sequences are MNHNS and SASEGT. The CDR3 coding sequence is TGTGCCAGCAGTGAAGAAGGCGGGGGTTACAATGAGCAGTTCTTC. It encodes CASSEEGGGYNEQFF.